Shown below are 3 T cell receptor beta chains from a single sample sequenced in a study of patients and donors after allogeneic stem cell transplantation. One entry per CDR3 protein results from TCRdb running MiXCR on the RT-PCR reads. This table holds about a million distinct CDR3 sequences, under 20% found once. The source material was blood, either unsorted or a sorted T cell fraction (not recorded which). These receptors were collected from a human donor who was either an allogeneic HSCT recipient or a stem cell or donor lymphocyte infusion donor (not recorded which). It is not recorded whose cells these are; they may come from a transplant donor.

This chain connects TRBV29-1 to TRBJ2-1; 9 nucleotides align to TRBD1. CDR1 and CDR2 from the germline V gene are SQVTM and ANQGSEA. Trimming cost V 7 bases and J 9 bases; bases outside gene matches: 7. This CDR3 has 12 amino acids. The chain's CDR3 is CSARGQGPEQFF. The CDR3 DNA reads as TGCAGCGCCAGAGGACAGGGGCCTGAGCAGTTCTTC.

This clonotype was seen more than once but under ten times. The chain is built from TRBV4-1 and TRBJ2-3; the D gene is possibly TRBD1 (6 bases). There are 12 residues in the CDR3. The germline V gene encodes CDR1 MGHRA and CDR2 YSYEKL. The germline V and J ends were trimmed by 0 bases and 8 bases, with 6 bases remaining between them. The CDR3 loop reads CASSQEGGTQYF. The CDR3 DNA reads TGCGCCAGCAGCCAAGAAGGGGGTACGCAGTATTTT.

This clonotype was observed a handful of times. The chain employs TRBV30 and TRBJ2-1; D perhaps matches TRBD2 (6 bases). The CDR3 totals 16 residues. Germline lookup yields CDR1 GTSNPN and CDR2 SVGIG (reference sequence). The V end was cut by 5 bases, the J end by 7 bases, with 24 bases between. CDR3 in DNA: TGTGCCTGGGACCCGGGACTCCAAGACTTTAAGAATGAGCAGTTCTTC. It translates to CAWDPGLQDFKNEQFF. Full variable domain (missing parts from reference TRBV30 and TRBJ2-1): SQTIHQWPATLVQPVGSPLSLECTVEGTSNPNLYWYRQAAGRGLQLLFYSVGIGQISSEVPQNLSASRPQDRQFILSSKKLLLSDSGFYLCAWDPGLQDFKNEQFFGPGTRLTVL.